These 3 T cell receptor beta chains originate from one sample sequenced in a study of blood T cell repertoires in COVID-19. TCRdb's copy holds only in-frame clones and misses some; the assay was immunoSEQ multiplex PCR. The profile shows tens of thousands of clones, over 70% of them singletons. The specimen was peripheral blood. The receptors here all came from a man in his fifties with active COVID-19.

The chain combines TRBV3-1 (or the pseudogene TRBV3-2) with TRBJ1-2; D is possibly TRBD1 (5 bases). Germline CDR1 reads LGHDT; CDR2 reads YNNKEL (reference sequence). This CDR3 spans 13 amino acids. Between the trimmed V and J ends, which lost 5 bases and 3 bases, there was a span of 10 bases. CDR3 in amino acids: CASSLQVHYGYTF. CDR3 bases: TGTGCCAGCAGCTTACAGGTTCACTATGGCTACACCTTC.

The V call is TRBV28, the J call TRBJ2-7, with TRBD2 matching over 8 bases. After removal of 4 bases from V and 7 bases from J, the junction contained 21 bases not matched to a gene. The CDR3 consists of 18 residues. Germline CDR1 reads MDHEN; CDR2 reads SYDVKM. CDR3: CASSSVGPWTYGRGEQYF. The CDR3 DNA sequence: TGTGCCAGCAGTTCGGTCGGACCCTGGACATACGGGAGGGGGGAGCAGTACTTC.

The V gene is TRBV5-1, the J gene TRBJ2-3, with TRBD2 matching over 9 bases. Germline-derived CDR1 and CDR2 are SGHRS and YFSETQ. There are 15 residues in the CDR3. Trimming at V came to 0 bases and at J to 1 base, leaving 0 bases not matched to a gene. The CDR3 sequence is CASSLGTSGTDTQYF. CDR3 DNA: TGCGCCAGCAGCTTGGGGACTAGCGGCACAGATACGCAGTATTTT. Complete variable domain (other parts from reference TRBV5-1 and TRBJ2-3): KAGVTQTPRYLIKTRGQQVTLSCSPISGHRSVSWYQQTPGQGLQFLFEYFSETQRNKGNFPGRFSGRQFSNSRSEMNVSTLELGDSALYLCASSLGTSGTDTQYFGPGTRLTVL.